This T cell receptor beta chain originates from a study of neurological immune-mediated disorders. This clonotype was found many times. As for the cDNA, it was generated by 5'RACE with 10-nucleotide random UMIs. TCRdb analysed the 5' RACE reads with MiXCR anew, one entry per CDR3 protein. The repertoire holds approximately 100,000 distinct CDR3 sequences, with 10% to 14% as singletons. V lost 5 bases to trimming and J lost 5 bases, with 19 bases between them. Per the germline V gene, CDR1 is SGHTA and CDR2 is FQGNSA. The CDR3 runs 16 residues. Time point given: longitudinal time-point 3. Unsorted libraries were derived from 2 million PBMCs stored at -80 C.

The receptor was isolated from a female donor with HTLV-1-associated myelopathy (HAM/TSP). The chain is built from TRBV7-2 and TRBJ2-1; TRBD2 might be the D (7 bases). Sequenced material: PBMCs. The CDR3 DNA sequence: TGTGCCAGCAGCCCGCCCGCGGGGGCCCCAAACAATGAGCAGTTCTTC. The encoded protein is CASSPPAGAPNNEQFF.